These 29 T cell receptor beta chains originate from one sample sequenced in a study of blood T cells in healthy people across ages. The second PCR ran about 6 to 12 cycles with a sample-barcoded 5' primer and J-beta primers. Via MiXCR, TCRdb re-called the 5' RACE reads, giving one row per CDR3 protein. The sample consists of around 2 million distinct CDR3 sequences, 39% of them appearing once. The sequencing input was blood. These receptors all come from a human donor in good health.

This chain links TRBV29-1 with TRBJ1-1; 7 bases are a match to TRBD1. Germline CDR1 is SQVTM and CDR2 is ANQGSEA. The length of the CDR3 is 12 residues. With 4 bases clipped from V and 5 bases from J, the junction kept 4 bases outside the gene matches. In DNA form, the CDR3 reads TGCAGCGTTGGACAGACAGGGACTGAAGCTTTCTTT. Its translation is CSVGQTGTEAFF.

This clonotype was recorded a few times. The gene calls are TRBV6-6 and TRBJ1-2; 7 nucleotides line up with TRBD1. CDR3 size: 15 residues. CDR1 MNHNY and CDR2 SVGAGI come from the germline V gene (reference sequence). V shed 2 bases and J 4 bases; nucleotides not matched to a gene: 7. In DNA, the CDR3 is TGTGCCAGCAGTTACATGACAGGGTCCTTCTATGGCTACACCTTC. Its translation is CASSYMTGSFYGYTF.

The table lists this clonotype with many counts. This chain links TRBV4-2 with TRBJ1-2, with D tentatively TRBD1 (6 bases). Germline CDR1 LGHNA, CDR2 YNFKEQ. V shed 1 base and J shed 7 bases, with 13 bases lying between them. The CDR3 is 14 residues long. The DNA for the CDR3 is TGTGCCAGCAGCCAAGGGGGGGGCGCGGGTGGCTACACCTTC. It encodes CASSQGGGAGGYTF.

This clonotype was seen a handful of times. The chain carries TRBV2 and TRBJ1-2; 10 nucleotides match TRBD1. Germline lookup yields CDR1 SNHLY and CDR2 FYNNEI. The CDR3 covers 18 residues. V dropped 5 bases and J dropped 0; count of bases not matched to a gene: 12. The CDR3 nucleotides read TGTGCCAGCAGTCTCGCCGGGACAGGGGTGCTAGCTAACTATGGCTACACCTTC. Its translation: CASSLAGTGVLANYGYTF.

As to this clonotype: Compared with germline, one end of the junction differs, possibly owing to a read error. The chain uses TRBV7-3 and TRBJ2-2; TRBD2 matches 12 bases. Looked up from germline, CDR1 is SGHTA and CDR2 is FQGTGA. The CDR3 covers 20 residues. As DNA, the CDR3 is TGTGCCAGCAGCCTCCCCGCCGGGACTAGCGGGCACTCGAACACCGGGGAGTTGTTTTTT. This sequence encodes CASSLPAGTSGHSNTGELFF.

This clonotype was counted only a few times. The chain's CDR3 is CASSVGAGDSYEQYF. For the CDR3, the DNA is TGTGCCAGCAGCGTAGGGGCGGGGGACTCCTACGAGCAGTACTTC. The V call is TRBV9, the J call TRBJ2-7; 7 bases align to TRBD2. The CDR3 sequence is 15 residues long. V was pared by 0 bases and J by 0 bases, with 3 bases of the junction left unmatched. The germline V gene encodes CDR1 SGDLS and CDR2 YYNGEE.

Note on this clonotype: No DNA is shown, since the ends of the CDR3 on it are uncertain; the CDR3 is the one TCRdb lists. V and J are TRBV20-1 and TRBJ1-2. CDR1 DFQATT and CDR2 SNEGSKA come from the germline V gene (reference sequence). Inclusive of both ends, the CDR3 amounts to 12 amino acids. This chain's CDR3 is CSIEEGVYGCTF.

This clonotype was counted at least ten times. V gene TRBV12-3 or TRBV12-4 combines with J gene TRBJ1-1, with 9 bases matching TRBD1. The CDR3 totals 18 residues. V trimming: 5 bases; J trimming: 0 bases; junction bases outside the gene matches: 13. CDR3 sequence reads: CASSPTGQGLRMNTEAFF. DNA for the CDR3: TGTGCCAGCAGTCCGACGGGACAGGGTTTACGGATGAACACTGAAGCTTTCTTT.

This clonotype has at least ten counts. The V call is TRBV6-5, the J call TRBJ2-7, with TRBD1 matching over 9 bases. Looked up from germline, CDR1 is MNHEY and CDR2 is SVGAGI. Trimming at V came to 7 bases and at J to 3 bases, leaving 4 bases not matched to a gene. The CDR3 contains 13 residues. The CDR3 sequence: CASTGTGHYEQYF. The CDR3 DNA is TGTGCCAGCACCGGGACAGGGCACTACGAGCAGTACTTC.

The chain joins TRBV12-3 or TRBV12-4 to TRBJ1-1; 7 bases align to TRBD1. V gave up 5 bases and J gave up 4 bases; unmatched junction bases: 10. This CDR3 spans 15 amino acids. This CDR3 is CASSPRQGRVTEAFF. CDR3 sequence (DNA): TGTGCCAGCAGTCCCCGACAGGGTAGGGTCACTGAAGCTTTCTTT.

The chain uses TRBV6-6 and TRBJ1-1; 7 bases fit TRBD1. The germline V gene encodes CDR1 MNHNY and CDR2 SVGAGI (reference sequence). Trimming removed 7 bases from V and 4 bases from J; junction bases left unmatched: 6. CDR3 length equals 13 residues. CDR3 residues: CASIYRGRTEAFF. The CDR3 nucleotides read TGTGCCAGCATCTACAGGGGTCGCACTGAAGCTTTCTTT.

This clonotype appeared a single time. The chain carries TRBV10-3 and TRBJ1-2; possible D gene TRBD1, 5 bases. This CDR3 region has 13 residues. Trimming removed 2 bases from V and 8 bases from J, with 12 bases in between. CDR1 ENHRY and CDR2 SYGVKD come from the germline V gene. The CDR3 is CAISETGEYGYTF. CDR3 DNA sequence: TGTGCCATCAGTGAGACGGGGGAGTACGGCTACACCTTC.

In its sample, this clonotype was seen a few times. This chain uses TRBV28 with TRBJ2-1, with 9 bases matching TRBD1. The germline V gene has CDR1 MDHEN and CDR2 SYDVKM. The CDR3 runs to 17 residues. The J segment lost 2 bases and the V segment lost 2 bases, leaving 7 bases of the junction unmatched. CDR3 protein: CASSLMFGTGPYNEQFF. The CDR3 DNA is TGTGCCAGCAGTTTAATGTTCGGGACAGGGCCCTACAATGAGCAGTTCTTC. The whole variable domain, filled in from reference TRBV28 and TRBJ2-1, reads DVKVTQSSRYLVKRTGEKVFLECVQDMDHENMFWYRQDPGLGLRLIYFSYDVKMKEKGDIPEGYSVSREKKERFSLILESASTNQTSMYLCASSLMFGTGPYNEQFFGPGTRLTVL.

This chain links TRBV24-1 with TRBJ2-6; D unclear. V lost 3 bases, J lost 1 base, and 12 bases lay in between. Germline V gene sequence: CDR1 KGHDR, CDR2 SFDVKD. CDR3 length: 17 residues. The CDR3 DNA follows: TGTGCCACCAGTGATAGGAAAAGCCTTTCTGGGGCCAACGTCCTGACTTTC. Amino acid sequence: CATSDRKSLSGANVLTF.

The chain has TRBV5-1 and TRBJ2-3; 9 nucleotides align to TRBD2. CDR3 size: 16 residues. CDR1 is SGHRS and CDR2 is YFSETQ in the germline V gene. V trimming: 2 bases; J trimming: 5 bases; junction bases outside the gene matches: 9. CDR3 in DNA: TGCGCCAGCAGCTTACTGGCGGGGGGGTCTGAAGATACGCAGTATTTT. This translates into CASSLLAGGSEDTQYF.

This clonotype was seen only a few times. The chain has TRBV24-1 and TRBJ2-1, with 8 bases identical to TRBD1. There are 15 residues in the CDR3. Germline loops: CDR1 KGHDR, CDR2 SFDVKD. V was clipped by 8 bases and J by 2 bases; unmatched bases: 7. The CDR3 is CATKRQGLPYNEQFF. CDR3 nucleotide sequence: TGTGCCACCAAACGACAGGGGCTTCCCTACAATGAGCAGTTCTTC.

This sequence joins TRBV7-2 and TRBJ2-3; 7 nucleotides align to TRBD1. After removal of 3 bases from V and 2 bases from J, the junction contained 5 bases not matched to a gene. Germline CDR1 and CDR2: SGHTA and FQGNSA. The CDR3 length is 15 residues. CDR3 nucleotide sequence: TGTGCCAGCAGCTTGGACAGGCGAACCACAGATACGCAGTATTTT. Encoded protein: CASSLDRRTTDTQYF.

Only a few counts were recorded for this clonotype. The chain links TRBV12-3 or TRBV12-4 to TRBJ1-5, with TRBD1 matching over 9 bases. V shed 5 bases, J shed 6 bases, and the junction held 5 bases outside the gene matches. The CDR3 runs to 14 residues. CDR3: CASSAGTGRQPQHF. Written as DNA, the CDR3 is TGTGCCAGCAGTGCCGGGACAGGGCGTCAGCCCCAGCATTTT.

This rearrangement joins TRBV9 to TRBJ2-1; D call uncertain. Germline V gene sequence: CDR1 SGDLS, CDR2 YYNGEE. The V end was cut by 3 bases, the J end by 7 bases, with 14 bases between. The CDR3 covers 14 residues. DNA for the CDR3: TGTGCCAGCAGCGGAGATATGAGACGAAATGAGCAGTTCTTC. Encoded protein: CASSGDMRRNEQFF.

This clonotype has just a few counts. The CDR3 loop is CSASYPSAGSYEQYF. CDR3 DNA: TGCAGTGCTTCGTACCCTAGCGCAGGCTCCTACGAGCAGTACTTC. The chain employs TRBV20-1 and TRBJ2-7; the D gene is possibly TRBD2 (6 bases). Germline V CDR1 and CDR2: DFQATT, SNEGSKA (reference sequence). Trimming took off 5 bases at V and 0 bases at J, with 17 bases between the two ends. This CDR3 comprises 15 residues.

V is TRBV5-1 and J is TRBJ2-4, with a possible D match to TRBD1 (5 bases). The closer fit of TRBJ2-5 to the DNA end suggests the J call may be wrong. CDR1 is SGHRS, CDR2 YFSETQ, per germline. This CDR3 contains 13 residues. This CDR3 reads CASSLEAQGTQYF. The CDR3 coding sequence is TGCGCCAGCAGCTTGGAGGCCCAGGGGACCCAGTACTTC.

The rearrangement uses TRBV6-5 and TRBJ2-3; 12 nucleotides align to TRBD2. This CDR3 comprises 15 residues. Germline lookup yields CDR1 MNHEY and CDR2 SVGAGI. V gave up 6 bases and J gave up 3 bases; unmatched junction bases: 4. The CDR3 DNA sequence: TGTGCCAGCAGACCCGGACTAGCGGGAACAGATACGCAGTATTTT. It translates to CASRPGLAGTDTQYF.

This clonotype occurred a few times. The J gene is TRBJ1-5, the V gene TRBV3-1; no clear D gene. The V end was cut by 1 base, the J end by 4 bases, with 11 bases between. CDR1 LGHDT and CDR2 YNNKEL come from the germline V gene (reference sequence). The CDR3 runs 15 residues. The chain's CDR3 is CASSQAPGPNQPQHF. DNA of the CDR3: TGTGCCAGCAGCCAAGCCCCCGGACCTAATCAGCCCCAGCATTTT.

The chain employs TRBV6-5 and TRBJ1-6; the match to TRBD1 covers 7 bases. V was clipped by 5 bases and J by 9 bases; unmatched bases: 7. This CDR3 is 14 amino acids long. CDR1 MNHEY and CDR2 SVGAGI come from the germline V gene. CDR3 in amino acids: CASSPGTDGSPLHF. DNA for the CDR3: TGTGCCAGCAGTCCCGGGACAGATGGTTCACCCCTCCACTTT.

This clonotype was seen a few times. The chain couples TRBV6-2 or TRBV6-3 to TRBJ2-2; D may be TRBD2 (7 bases). Deletions cut 6 bases from V and 5 bases from J, with 22 bases between. This CDR3 comprises 17 residues. Germline V CDR1 and CDR2: MNHEY, SVGEGT. In nucleotides, the CDR3 is TGTGCCAGCAGCAACCCCGAAGGGGGGGTTGGGACCGGGGAGCTGTTTTTT. Translating gives CASSNPEGGVGTGELFF.

This chain uses TRBV27 with TRBJ1-2; 9 nucleotides agree with TRBD1. Germline loops: CDR1 MNHEY, CDR2 SMNVEV (reference sequence). The J segment lost 4 bases and the V segment lost 8 bases, leaving 8 bases of the junction unmatched. The CDR3 has 14 amino acids. CDR3 sequence: CASAPGTGRYGYTF. CDR3 sequence (DNA): TGTGCCAGCGCCCCCGGGACAGGGCGCTATGGCTACACCTTC.

This chain uses TRBV7-9 with TRBJ1-1; 10 positions agree with TRBD1. The V segment lost 5 bases and the J segment 4 bases; nucleotides outside the gene matches: 10. CDR1 SEHNR and CDR2 FQNEAQ come from the germline V gene (reference sequence). The CDR3 loop spans 16 amino acids. CDR3 loop: CASSPRQGARVTEAFF. In DNA, the CDR3 is TGTGCCAGCAGCCCGCGACAGGGGGCCAGGGTCACTGAAGCTTTCTTT.

The CDR3 region is CATRDRANNEQFF. Here the CDR3 DNA reads TGTGCCACACGGGACAGGGCAAACAATGAGCAGTTCTTC. The chain has TRBV27 and TRBJ2-1, with 9 bases fitting TRBD1. CDR1 is MNHEY and CDR2 is SMNVEV in the germline V gene (reference sequence). This CDR3 contains 13 residues. Germline trimming cut 10 bases from V and 5 bases from J; bases unmatched to any gene: 6.

This clonotype was counted at least ten times. The chain joins TRBV6-5 to TRBJ1-2; D uncertain. V was shortened by 4 bases and J by 1 base, with 10 bases between the two germline ends. The CDR3 has 14 residues. The V gene's germline CDR1 is MNHEY and CDR2 SVGAGI. The CDR3 region has the DNA TGTGCCAGCAGTTCCACAGCTTATAACTATGGCTACACCTTC. It specifies CASSSTAYNYGYTF.